This T cell receptor beta chain was captured in a study of blood T cells in healthy people across ages. This CDR3 contains 15 residues. Losses at the gene ends were 4 bases for V and 5 bases for J; bases not matched to a gene: 8. Germline V CDR1 and CDR2: SGHTA, FQGNSA. A sample-barcoded 5' primer and a J-beta primer mix were used in a second PCR of roughly 6 to 11 cycles. TCRdb ran MiXCR on the 5' RACE reads and lists one entry per CDR3 protein. The sample shows about 830,000 distinct CDR3 sequences, roughly 60% of them seen only once. The sample comprised blood. This TCR came from a man between 25 and 39 years old in good health. The chain has TRBV7-2 and TRBJ1-5; 7 positions agree with TRBD1. CDR3 DNA sequence: TGTGCCAGCAGCTACCAGACAGGGAGTCATCAGCCCCAGCATTTT. This gives the protein CASSYQTGSHQPQHF.